Listed below are T cell receptor beta chains from one sample, sequenced in a study of cytomegalovirus exposure and HLA in healthy donors. Repertoires were generated with immunoSEQ multiplex PCR, while TCRdb's copy carries only in-frame clones and drops some. The table has some 90,000 clones, about three quarters seen once. Sequencing used PBMCs. The receptors come from a middle-aged man in good health and CMV-seronegative. Both conserved end residues are part of each CDR3. D genes are given only for firm matches. Clone size is not always given. Where it is, it says once, few, many or a class for expanded clones.

v_call	clone_size	d_call	j_call	cdr3_nt	cdr3_aa
TRBV27	NA	NA	TRBJ2-3	TGTGCCAGCAGTTCCACATTCACAGATACGCAGTATTTT	CASSSTFTDTQYF
TRBV29-1	NA	TRBD1	TRBJ1-2	TGCAGCGTTGATGGGCAGGGGGCAAACTATGGCTACACCTTC	CSVDGQGANYGYTF
TRBV19	NA	TRBD1	TRBJ2-1	TGTGCCAGTAGCCCAAGGACAGGGTTCTACAATGAGCAGTTCTTC	CASSPRTGFYNEQFF
TRBV5-1	NA	TRBD2	TRBJ2-7	TGCGCCAGCAGCAAACCGGGACTAGCGTACGAGCAGTACTTC	CASSKPGLAYEQYF
TRBV6-4	NA	NA	TRBJ2-3	TGTGCCAGCAGTGACTCTTCATTCGGGGGTACGCAGTATTTT	CASSDSSFGGTQYF
TRBV6-1	once	TRBD1	TRBJ2-5	TGTGCCAGCATTACACACAGGGGGCGGGAGACCCAGTACTTC	CASITHRGRETQYF
TRBV29-1	NA	TRBD2	TRBJ2-5	TGCAGCGTTACAGGGAGCGGGGGGACGGAGACCCAGTACTTC	CSVTGSGGTETQYF
TRBV9	NA	NA	TRBJ2-7	TGTGCCAGCAGCGCCCTCGGGTCCCGCGACGAGCAGTACTTC	CASSALGSRDEQYF
TRBV5-1	once	NA	TRBJ2-7	TGCGCCAGCAGCTTGGGCAGCGGTGTGGTGTACTTC	CASSLGSGVVYF
TRBV27	NA	TRBD2	TRBJ2-1	TGTGCCAGCAGTTCAGTCGGAGCGGGGTACAATGAGCAGTTCTTC	CASSSVGAGYNEQFF
TRBV18	NA	NA	TRBJ2-6	TGTGCCAGCTCACCACTCTCGAGGACTGGGGCCAACGTCCTGACTTTC	CASSPLSRTGANVLTF
TRBV7-8	NA	NA	TRBJ2-2	TGTGCCAGCAGCCCCGGGACCGGGGAGCTGTTTTTT	CASSPGTGELFF
TRBV4-2	few	NA	TRBJ2-2	TGTGCCAGCAGCCGTGGACAGAACACCGGGGAGCTGTTTTTT	CASSRGQNTGELFF
TRBV27	NA	TRBD1	TRBJ1-6	TGTGCCAGCAGAGGGGACAGCTTTAATTCACCCCTCCACTTT	CASRGDSFNSPLHF
TRBV5-1	NA	TRBD2	TRBJ2-1	TGCGCCAGCAGCCCCCCCGAGCGGGGGGTAAATGAGCAGTTCTTC	CASSPPERGVNEQFF
TRBV6-6	few	TRBD1	TRBJ2-7	TGTGCCAGCAGCAACGAACCGGGACAGGTGTCCTACGAGCAGTACTTC	CASSNEPGQVSYEQYF
TRBV4-3	NA	NA	TRBJ2-2	TGCGCCAGCAGCCTTAATCTGGGGCGGGAGCTGTTTTTT	CASSLNLGRELFF
TRBV7-2	NA	TRBD2	TRBJ2-5	TGTGCCAGCAGCTTAGGGGGACTAGCGGGGGCCGGCGAGACCCAGTACTTC	CASSLGGLAGAGETQYF
TRBV5-4	NA	TRBD2	TRBJ2-5	TGTGCCAGCAGCCCCGGGGGGGTCCAAGAGACCCAGTACTTC	CASSPGGVQETQYF
TRBV29-1	NA	TRBD2	TRBJ2-1	TGCAGCGTTGAGTCAACGGGACTAGCGGGGGGAGGCTCCTACAATGAGCAGTTCTTC	CSVESTGLAGGGSYNEQFF
TRBV13	NA	TRBD1	TRBJ2-3	TGTGCCAGCAGCACTCGGAAACAGGGGGCTACAGATACGCAGTATTTT	CASSTRKQGATDTQYF
TRBV30	once	NA	TRBJ1-1	TGTGCCTGGAGTCGGGGTAGTGAAGCTTTCTTT	CAWSRGSEAFF
TRBV4-3	few	NA	TRBJ2-1	TGCGCCAGCAGCCAAGCAGGGAATGAGCAGTTCTTC	CASSQAGNEQFF
TRBV5-5	NA	TRBD1	TRBJ1-5	TGTGCCAGCCGCCTCGGGACAGGGGACTCTCAGCCCCAGCATTTT	CASRLGTGDSQPQHF
TRBV27	NA	TRBD1	TRBJ1-4	TGTGCCAGCAGGACAGGGCGGAATGAAAAACTGTTTTTT	CASRTGRNEKLFF
TRBV7-2	few	NA	TRBJ1-6	TGTGCCAGCAGCCTAAGACAGTTTTCCTTACCCCTCCACTTT	CASSLRQFSLPLHF
TRBV5-4	once	TRBD1	TRBJ1-2	TGTGCCAGCAGCTTGGCCATGGGGACAGGGTCGCGGGGCTACACCTTC	CASSLAMGTGSRGYTF
TRBV4-1	once	TRBD1	TRBJ2-4	TGCGCCAGCAGCCAAGTACCCGGGACAGGGGTTGTTAAGGCCAAAAACATCCAGTACTTC	CASSQVPGTGVVKAKNIQYF
TRBV29-1	once	TRBD1	TRBJ2-7	TGCAGCGTATCGGACAGGGTGGAGTCTCGACGCGAGCAGTACTTC	CSVSDRVESRREQYF
TRBV6-1	NA	NA	TRBJ1-2	TGTGCCAGCAGTGAACAGGGGTATGGCTACACCTTC	CASSEQGYGYTF
TRBV27	NA	TRBD1	TRBJ1-2	TGTGCCAGCAGTACAGGGGGCTATGGCTACACCTTC	CASSTGGYGYTF
TRBV10-1	NA	TRBD1	TRBJ2-7	TGCGCCAGCAGTGAGAGGACAGGGCGAAACGAGCAGTACTTC	CASSERTGRNEQYF
TRBV21-1	NA	NA	TRBJ1-5	TGTGCCAGCAGCCCGCCCGAGGCCCCTAGCAATCAGCCCCAGCATTTT	CASSPPEAPSNQPQHF
TRBV7-9	NA	NA	TRBJ1-6	TGTGCCAGCAGCCGTCCCGGGACAAGCTCCGTTTCACCCCTCCACTTT	CASSRPGTSSVSPLHF
TRBV6-6	NA	NA	TRBJ1-1	TGTGCCAGCAGTAGCGACAGACTTAACACTGAAGCTTTCTTT	CASSSDRLNTEAFF
TRBV5-5	NA	TRBD1	TRBJ2-7	TGTGCCAGCAGCTTGTTCCGAACGGACAGGGGAAGCTCCTACGAGCAGTACTTC	CASSLFRTDRGSSYEQYF
TRBV4-1	NA	NA	TRBJ1-3	TGCGCCAGCAGCCAAGGACAGATTGGAAACACCATATATTTT	CASSQGQIGNTIYF
TRBV7-9	NA	TRBD1	TRBJ2-7	TGTGCCAGCAGCCAACAGGGACAGCCCCTCTCCTACGAGCAGTACTTC	CASSQQGQPLSYEQYF
TRBV7-9	NA	TRBD1	TRBJ2-5	TGTGCCAGCAGCTTTACGGGACAGTTACAAGAGACCCAGTACTTC	CASSFTGQLQETQYF
TRBV9	NA	TRBD1	TRBJ1-2	TGTGCCAGCAGCGTAGGATCCACAGGGGGCTTTGGCTACACCTTC	CASSVGSTGGFGYTF
TRBV19	once	NA	TRBJ1-4	TGTGCCAGCCGGGGGGCAGGGGCTGGGGAAAAACTGTTTTTT	CASRGAGAGEKLFF
TRBV4-3	NA	TRBD1	TRBJ1-4	TGCGCCAGCAGCCAAGAAACTAGGGGGCCTGAAAAACTGTTTTTT	CASSQETRGPEKLFF
TRBV2	NA	TRBD1	TRBJ2-7	TGTGCCAGCAGGGTTACAGGGGGCGAGCAGTACTTC	CASRVTGGEQYF
TRBV5-1	NA	TRBD1	TRBJ2-7	TGCGCCAGCAGCCGAGACAGGGGTCCCTACGAGCAGTACTTC	CASSRDRGPYEQYF
TRBV7-2	NA	TRBD1	TRBJ2-7	TGTGCCAGCAGCGGCCGGGACAGGGTTCCCTACGAGCAGTACTTC	CASSGRDRVPYEQYF
TRBV4-1	NA	NA	TRBJ1-3	TGCGCCAGCAGCCAAGCCGGGACACCCGGGGACACCATATATTTT	CASSQAGTPGDTIYF
TRBV4-3	NA	TRBD1	TRBJ2-2	TGCGCCAGCAGCCAGGCAGGGGGCTCCGGTCCCACCGGGGAGCTGTTTTTT	CASSQAGGSGPTGELFF
TRBV5-1	NA	TRBD1	TRBJ1-2	TGCGCCAGCAGCTTGGGACAGGGCTTCTATGGCTACACCTTC	CASSLGQGFYGYTF
TRBV29-1	NA	TRBD2	TRBJ2-1	TGCAGCGTTAGACTAGCGGGGGGGCTAAATGAGCAGTTCTTC	CSVRLAGGLNEQFF
TRBV27	NA	NA	TRBJ2-6	TGTGCCAGCAGCTACAGGGACTACTCTGGGGCCAACGTCCTGACTTTC	CASSYRDYSGANVLTF
TRBV14	NA	NA	TRBJ2-7	TGTGCCAGCAGCCAAGATTGGCCAGTCTCCTACGAGCAGTACTTC	CASSQDWPVSYEQYF
TRBV19	NA	TRBD2	TRBJ2-5	TGTGCCAGTAGTGACCGGGGGGACGAAATACAAGAGACCCAGTACTTC	CASSDRGDEIQETQYF
TRBV7-8	NA	NA	TRBJ2-1	TGTGCCAGCAGCTGGAGGGATCACTACAATGAGCAGTTCTTC	CASSWRDHYNEQFF
TRBV12-5	NA	TRBD1	TRBJ1-1	TGTGCTAGTGGTTTAGGCTTCACAGGGGGTGGGTACACTGAAGCTTTCTTT	CASGLGFTGGGYTEAFF
TRBV4-1	NA	TRBD1	TRBJ2-3	TGCGCCAGCAGCCCCAGGACAGGGGGCTTTAGGATTACGCAGTATTTT	CASSPRTGGFRITQYF
TRBV5-6	once	NA	TRBJ2-7	TGTGCCAGCAGCCCCGCCGGAGGAGGCTACGAGCAGTACTTC	CASSPAGGGYEQYF
TRBV6-5	NA	TRBD1	TRBJ1-6	TGTGCCAGCAGTCACCGGGACAGGGCTAATTCACCCCTCCACTTT	CASSHRDRANSPLHF
TRBV6-1	NA	NA	TRBJ1-2	TGTGCCAGCAGGGTGGGACAACTCTATGGCTACACCTTC	CASRVGQLYGYTF
TRBV5-4	NA	TRBD1	TRBJ1-1	TGTGCCAGCAGCTGGGGCGACAGGGGGCTAAGGACTGAAGCTTTCTTT	CASSWGDRGLRTEAFF
TRBV5-4	few	NA	TRBJ1-2	TGTGCCAGCTCGCAAACCGACAGACACGCTCGGGGCTACACCTTC	CASSQTDRHARGYTF